The entry below gives a single T cell receptor (beta chain) sequence along with its context. This record comes from a study of blood T cell repertoires in COVID-19. Study-level information: In each case, the material was cDNA or gDNA derived from T cells, B-cell-depleted T cells, or PBMCs.

Patients in Seattle were enrolled during active infection, then followed longitudinally. V gave up 4 bases and J gave up 4 bases, with 17 bases separating them. This CDR3 is built from 16 residues. The V gene's germline CDR1 is MDHEN and CDR2 SYDVKM. Per the authors' pipeline: Estimation of nucleated cell counts was performed using reference gene primer amplification. This table comes from immunoSEQ multiplex PCR, and its TCRdb copy is limited to in-frame clones, with some not included. That table furnishes V, J and clone size, whereas the DNA furnished D and trimming. The repertoire holds around 370,000 clones, with about 88% as singletons.

Source material: peripheral blood. The V call is TRBV28, the J call TRBJ2-1; D unresolved. This receptor was identified in a woman between 70 and 85 years old with COVID-19, enrolled during active disease. The CDR3 sequence: CASSSQAGLRYNEQFF. CDR3 DNA sequence: TGTGCCAGCAGTTCCCAGGCCGGTCTCAGGTACAATGAGCAGTTCTTC.